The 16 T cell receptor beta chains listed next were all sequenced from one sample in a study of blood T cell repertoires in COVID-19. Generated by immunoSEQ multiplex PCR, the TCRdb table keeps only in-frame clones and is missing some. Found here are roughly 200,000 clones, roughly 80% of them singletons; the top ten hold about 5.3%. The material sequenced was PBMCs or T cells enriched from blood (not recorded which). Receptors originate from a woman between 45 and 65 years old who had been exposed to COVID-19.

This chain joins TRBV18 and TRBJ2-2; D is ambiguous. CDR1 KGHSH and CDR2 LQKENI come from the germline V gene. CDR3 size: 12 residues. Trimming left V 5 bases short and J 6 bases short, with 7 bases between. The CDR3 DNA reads TGTGCCAGCTCAATCGGAGCCGGGGAGCTGTTTTTT. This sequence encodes CASSIGAGELFF.

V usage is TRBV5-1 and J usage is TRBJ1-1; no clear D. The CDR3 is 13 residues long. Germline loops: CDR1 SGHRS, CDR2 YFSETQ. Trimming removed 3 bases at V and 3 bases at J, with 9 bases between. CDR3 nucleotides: TGCGCCAGCAGCTCACTTACGGACACTGAAGCTTTCTTT. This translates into CASSSLTDTEAFF.

Here the CDR3 reads CASSFPGGTDTQYF. CDR3 nucleotides: TGTGCCAGTAGTTTCCCGGGTGGAACAGATACGCAGTATTTT. The chain recombines TRBV19 with TRBJ2-3; D is ambiguous. The germline CDR1 and CDR2 sequences are LNHDA and SQIVND (reference sequence). The CDR3 loop spans 14 amino acids. V was pared by 5 bases and J by 3 bases, with 12 bases between.

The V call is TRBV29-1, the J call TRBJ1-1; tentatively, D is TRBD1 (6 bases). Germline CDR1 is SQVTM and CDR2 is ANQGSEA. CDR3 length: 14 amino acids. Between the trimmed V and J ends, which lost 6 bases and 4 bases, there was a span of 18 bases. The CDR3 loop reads CSVETGRGITEAFF. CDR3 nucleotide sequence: TGCAGCGTGGAAACAGGGAGAGGTATCACTGAAGCTTTCTTT.

DNA of the CDR3: TGTGCCAGCAGCTCCCGGGACAGGGGGTCCTACGAGCAGTACTTC. Its translation is CASSSRDRGSYEQYF. V and J are TRBV11-1 and TRBJ2-7, with 11 bases matching TRBD1. This CDR3 spans 15 amino acids. J gave up 1 base and V 4 bases, and 3 bases lay outside the gene matches. From germline, CDR1 is SGHAT and CDR2 FQDESV (reference sequence).

As DNA, the CDR3 is TGCGCCAGCAGTGAGTCACCGGGACAGGCAGATGAAGCTTTCTTT. This sequence encodes CASSESPGQADEAFF. The gene calls are TRBV10-1 and TRBJ1-1; TRBD1 aligns across 8 bases. In germline, CDR1 is WNHNN, CDR2 SYGVQD (reference sequence). V gave up 0 bases and J gave up 7 bases; unmatched junction bases: 7. The CDR3 sequence is 15 residues long.

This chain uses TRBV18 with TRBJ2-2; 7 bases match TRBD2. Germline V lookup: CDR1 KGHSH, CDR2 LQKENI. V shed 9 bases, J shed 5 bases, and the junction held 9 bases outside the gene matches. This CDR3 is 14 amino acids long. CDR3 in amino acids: CASLGTSETGELFF. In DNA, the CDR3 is TGTGCCAGTTTAGGCACTAGCGAAACCGGGGAGCTGTTTTTT.

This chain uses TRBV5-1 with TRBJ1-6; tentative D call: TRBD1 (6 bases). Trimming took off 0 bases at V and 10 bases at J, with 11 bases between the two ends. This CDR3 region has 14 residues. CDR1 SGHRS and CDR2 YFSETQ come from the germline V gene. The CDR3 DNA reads TGCGCCAGCAGCTTGGACAGGGTAGGCTCACCCCTCCACTTT. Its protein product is CASSLDRVGSPLHF.

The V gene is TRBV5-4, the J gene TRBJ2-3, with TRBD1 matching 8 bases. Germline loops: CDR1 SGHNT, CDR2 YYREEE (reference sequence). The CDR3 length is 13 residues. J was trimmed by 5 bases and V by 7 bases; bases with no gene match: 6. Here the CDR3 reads CASGLTGGDTQYF. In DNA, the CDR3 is TGTGCCAGCGGACTTACAGGGGGAGATACGCAGTATTTT.

The DNA for the CDR3 is TGCGCCAGCGGGGAGAGGGGGCGCTACTATGGCTACACCTTC. This sequence encodes CASGERGRYYGYTF. The V and J genes are TRBV10-2 and TRBJ1-2; TRBD1 matches at 7 bases. This CDR3 is built from 14 residues. The trim removed 8 bases at V and 3 bases at J, leaving 9 bases unmatched. Germline CDR1 is WSHSY and CDR2 is SAAADI.

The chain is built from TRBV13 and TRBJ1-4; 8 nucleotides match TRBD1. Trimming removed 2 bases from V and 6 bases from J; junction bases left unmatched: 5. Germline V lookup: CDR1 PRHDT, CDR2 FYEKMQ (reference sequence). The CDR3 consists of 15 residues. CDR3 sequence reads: CASSLRDRIYEKLFF. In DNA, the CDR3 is TGTGCCAGCAGCTTAAGGGACAGGATTTATGAAAAACTGTTTTTT.

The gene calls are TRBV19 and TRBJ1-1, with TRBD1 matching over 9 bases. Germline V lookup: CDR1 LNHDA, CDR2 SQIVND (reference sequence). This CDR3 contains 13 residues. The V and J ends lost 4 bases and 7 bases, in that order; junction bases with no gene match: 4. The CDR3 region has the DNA TGTGCCAGTAGTACCTCGGACAGGGGTGAAGCTTTCTTT. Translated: CASSTSDRGEAFF.

CDR3 nucleotide sequence: TGCAGCGTAAAATCAGGGGGCGGTCAGCCCCAGCATTTT. Protein: CSVKSGGGQPQHF. The rearrangement uses TRBV29-1 and TRBJ1-5; 8 bases are a match to TRBD1. V lost 6 bases, J lost 6 bases, and 7 bases stayed unmatched. The CDR3 loop spans 13 amino acids. The germline V gene has CDR1 SQVTM and CDR2 ANQGSEA.

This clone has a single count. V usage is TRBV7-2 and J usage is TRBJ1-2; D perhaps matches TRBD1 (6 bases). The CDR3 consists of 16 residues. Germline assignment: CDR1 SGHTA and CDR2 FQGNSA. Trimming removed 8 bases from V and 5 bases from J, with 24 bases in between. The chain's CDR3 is CASRWTVAVVGYGYTF. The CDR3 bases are TGTGCCAGCCGATGGACAGTTGCCGTCGTGGGATATGGCTACACCTTC. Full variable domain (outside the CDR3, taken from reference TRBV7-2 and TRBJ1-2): GAGVSQSPSNKVTEKGKDVELRCDPISGHTALYWYRQSLGQGLEFLIYFQGNSAPDKSGLPSDRFSAERTGGSVSTLTIQRTQQEDSAVYLCASRWTVAVVGYGYTFGSGTRLTVV.

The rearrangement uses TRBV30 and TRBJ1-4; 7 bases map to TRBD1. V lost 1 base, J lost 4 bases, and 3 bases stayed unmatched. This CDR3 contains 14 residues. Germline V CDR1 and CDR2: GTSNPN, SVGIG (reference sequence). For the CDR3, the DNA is TGTGCCTGGAGTGCGACAGGGAGTAATGAAAAACTGTTTTTT. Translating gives CAWSATGSNEKLFF.

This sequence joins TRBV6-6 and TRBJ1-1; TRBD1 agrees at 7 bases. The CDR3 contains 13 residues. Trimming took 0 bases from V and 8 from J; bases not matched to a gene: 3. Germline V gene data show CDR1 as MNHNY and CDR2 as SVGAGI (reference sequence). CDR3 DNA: TGTGCCAGCAGTTACTCTTTGACAGGGGAAGCTTTCTTT. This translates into CASSYSLTGEAFF.